The 21 T cell receptor beta chains reported below all come from one sample, sequenced in a study of T cells in Graves' hyperthyroidism and ophthalmopathy (dated by TCRdb to about 2019). The receptor library was made with multiplex PCR. These reads were obtained on an Illumina HiSeq 2000. Amplification of TCR beta CDR3 regions was carried out from RNA transcripts. For the first round of RT-PCR on the TCR CDR3, the HTBI primer set was used together with the Qiagen OneStep RT-PCR kit. The public reads were reanalyzed by TCRdb: fastp trimming at Q25, MiXCR alignment, in-frame beta chains only. Identical CDR3 protein sequences are pooled into one entry, listed with their most common genes and DNA. Within this sample are under 650,000 distinct CDR3 sequences, with around 15% of them counted one time only. The ten largest clones add up to 3.8% of the sample. Sequenced material: blood. The receptors derive from a woman aged 30 to 39 with Graves' hyperthyroidism.

In regard to this clonotype: This likely reflects a read error, since a far larger clone is one base away. Here the CDR3 reads CASGLLGYNEQFF. CDR3 nucleotide sequence: TGTGCCAGCGGTTTACTGGGATACAATGAGCAGTTCTTC. The V and J genes are TRBV27 and TRBJ2-1; D not resolved. The CDR3 has 13 amino acids. The germline gives CDR1 MNHEY, CDR2 SMNVEV (reference sequence).

This clonotype came up a few times. DNA for the CDR3: TGTGCCAGTAGAACGGGAGGGGAAAACACCGGGGAGCTGTTTTTT. This codes for CASRTGGENTGELFF. This rearrangement joins TRBV19 to TRBJ2-2; 8 nucleotides line up with TRBD2. Trimming took 6 bases from V and 2 from J; bases not matched to a gene: 5. This CDR3 comprises 15 residues. Germline lookup yields CDR1 LNHDA and CDR2 SQIVND (reference sequence).

This clonotype was observed a handful of times. V usage is TRBV11-2 and J usage is TRBJ1-3, with D maybe TRBD1 (5 bases). Germline V lookup: CDR1 SGHAT, CDR2 FQNNGV. The length of the CDR3 is 15 residues. Deletions cut 6 bases from V and 0 bases from J, with 12 bases between. CDR3 bases: TGTGCCAGCAGAACGACAGCTAGCTCTGGAAACACCATATATTTT. Translation: CASRTTASSGNTIYF.

This clonotype was seen only once. A read error may explain this, as a much larger clone is one base away. The chain couples TRBV2 to TRBJ2-7; TRBD1 agrees at 10 bases. The V gene's germline CDR1 is SNHLY and CDR2 FYNNEI. Losses at the gene ends were 10 bases for V and 2 bases for J; bases not matched to a gene: 5. The CDR3 length is 13 residues. The CDR3 loop reads CATAGTGAYEQYF. The CDR3 coding sequence is TGTGCCACCGCCGGGACAGGGGCCTACGAGCAGTACTTC.

Only a few counts were recorded for this clonotype. The rearrangement joins TRBV5-4 to TRBJ2-3, with 10 bases matching TRBD1. Germline values: CDR1 SGHNT, CDR2 YYREEE (reference sequence). This CDR3 is 14 amino acids long. The trim removed 1 base at V and 6 bases at J, leaving 2 bases unmatched. In DNA form, the CDR3 reads TGTGCCAGCAGCTTGTCGGACAGGGGGGATACGCAGTATTTT. Protein product: CASSLSDRGDTQYF.

This clonotype was observed many times. The chain is built from TRBV11-2 and TRBJ2-3; 11 bases agree with TRBD2. With V trimmed by 0 bases and J by 4 bases, 9 bases remained unmatched. The CDR3 is made up of 18 amino acids. Germline V CDR1 and CDR2: SGHAT, FQNNGV. DNA for the CDR3: TGTGCCAGCAGCTTAGAACTAGTAGCGGGAGGGCCCGCAGATACGCAGTATTTT. The encoded protein is CASSLELVAGGPADTQYF.

The gene calls are TRBV7-3 and TRBJ2-3; no definite D call. CDR3 size: 17 residues. The V end was cut by 1 base, the J end by 4 bases, with 18 bases between. The germline gives CDR1 SGHTA, CDR2 FQGTGA. The chain's CDR3 is CASSLKEFDRPPDTQYF. The DNA for the CDR3 is TGTGCCAGCAGCTTAAAGGAATTCGACCGGCCTCCAGATACGCAGTATTTT.

The V gene is TRBV20-1, the J gene TRBJ2-1, with 8 bases aligning to TRBD1. J was trimmed by 4 bases and V by 7 bases; bases with no gene match: 6. Germline loops: CDR1 DFQATT, CDR2 SNEGSKA (reference sequence). The CDR3 spans 13 residues. The CDR3 is CSVRQGFYNEQFF. CDR3 nucleotide sequence: TGCAGTGTTCGACAGGGGTTTTACAATGAGCAGTTCTTC.

This clonotype was found a few times. The chain employs TRBV15 and TRBJ1-4, with D possibly TRBD1 on 6 matching bases. This CDR3 is built from 16 residues. In germline, CDR1 is LNHNV, CDR2 YYDKDF (reference sequence). Trimming stripped 0 bases from V and 4 bases from J, with 12 bases between. CDR3: CATSRDWGRHNEKLFF. The CDR3 nucleotides are TGTGCCACCAGCAGAGATTGGGGGCGTCATAATGAAAAACTGTTTTTT. The full variable domain, with the rest looked up from reference TRBV15 and TRBJ1-4, is DAMVIQNPRYQVTQFGKPVTLSCSQTLNHNVMYWYQQKSSQAPKLLFHYYDKDFNNEADTPDNFQSRRPNTSFCFLDIRSPGLGDTAMYLCATSRDWGRHNEKLFFGSGTQLSVL.

The chain has TRBV6-2 or TRBV6-3 and TRBJ2-3; 10 bases map to TRBD2. J was trimmed by 2 bases and V by 6 bases; bases with no gene match: 8. This CDR3 spans 16 amino acids. Germline V CDR1 and CDR2: MNHEY, SVGEGT. The CDR3 DNA follows: TGTGCCAGCAGCCTGACTAGCGGGCTGATCACAGATACGCAGTATTTT. Protein: CASSLTSGLITDTQYF.

This clonotype was seen only a few times. The chain is built from TRBV11-3 and TRBJ2-1; D not resolved. Germline V gene lookup returns CDR1 SGHNT and CDR2 YENEEA. V was shortened by 1 base and J by 10 bases, with 14 bases between the two germline ends. The CDR3 has 14 residues. The CDR3 coding sequence is TGTGCCAGCAGCTTAGGAAGAACCTCCTGGGAGCAGTTCTTC. It specifies CASSLGRTSWEQFF.

This clonotype was recorded many times. The rearrangement uses TRBV28 and TRBJ2-7; no firm D call. The CDR3 spans 13 residues. Trimming pared 3 bases from V and 4 bases from J, leaving 10 bases between. CDR1 is MDHEN, CDR2 SYDVKM, per germline. CDR3 residues: CASSFYLSYEQYF. For the CDR3, the DNA is TGTGCCAGCAGTTTTTACCTGTCGTACGAGCAGTACTTC.

This clonotype was recorded many times. This chain links TRBV11-3 with TRBJ2-1; no definite D call. The germline gives CDR1 SGHNT, CDR2 YENEEA. Trimming took 1 base from V and 3 from J, leaving 7 bases between them. This CDR3 is 14 amino acids long. The CDR3 DNA reads TGTGCCAGCAGCTTAGGTTGGGGCTACAATGAGCAGTTCTTC. As protein: CASSLGWGYNEQFF.

Only a few counts were recorded for this clonotype. The rearrangement links TRBV28 to TRBJ1-6, with D possibly TRBD1 on 5 matching bases. Trimming removed 6 bases at V and 13 bases at J, with 16 bases between. From germline, CDR1 is MDHEN and CDR2 SYDVKM. The CDR3 is made up of 13 amino acids. CDR3 DNA: TGTGCCAGCAGGCTGGGACTCTCAGTCCCCCTCCACTTT. Encoded protein: CASRLGLSVPLHF.

This clonotype was recorded many times. This chain uses TRBV7-2 with TRBJ2-7; D gene uncertain. The ends were cut back, 11 bases at V and 0 bases at J, with 14 bases in the middle. The CDR3 is 13 residues long. The germline gives CDR1 SGHTA, CDR2 FQGNSA. The CDR3 is CASRPQNSYEQYF. CDR3 DNA sequence: TGTGCCTCCCGGCCGCAGAACTCCTACGAGCAGTACTTC.

The chain combines TRBV20-1 with TRBJ2-1; D gene unclear. V was shortened by 5 bases and J by 9 bases, with 11 bases between the two germline ends. The germline gives CDR1 DFQATT, CDR2 SNEGSKA (reference sequence). The CDR3 extends over 11 amino acids. CDR3 DNA: TGCAGTGCTCACACCTTCGGTGAGCAGTTCTTC. Its protein product is CSAHTFGEQFF.

This clonotype was detected many times. The V and J genes are TRBV7-9 and TRBJ2-7; 7 bases agree with TRBD2. This CDR3 comprises 13 residues. The germline CDR1 and CDR2 sequences are SEHNR and FQNEAQ (reference sequence). Trimming removed 2 bases from V and 5 bases from J; junction bases left unmatched: 3. CDR3 residues: CASSLTTSNEQYF. The CDR3 region has the DNA TGTGCCAGCAGCTTAACGACTAGCAACGAGCAGTACTTC.

The table lists this clonotype with many counts. The V call is TRBV2, the J call TRBJ2-2, with 7 bases that match TRBD1. Germline V gene sequence: CDR1 SNHLY, CDR2 FYNNEI. The CDR3 has 13 amino acids. V lost 4 bases to trimming and J lost 4 bases; unmatched junction nucleotides: 0. CDR3 amino acids: CASSGQGTGELFF. Written as DNA, the CDR3 is TGTGCCAGCAGTGGACAGGGCACCGGGGAGCTGTTTTTT. Complete variable domain (other parts from reference TRBV2 and TRBJ2-2): EPEVTQTPSHQVTQMGQEVILRCVPISNHLYFYWYRQILGQKVEFLVSFYNNEISEKSEIFDDQFSVERPDGSNFTLKIRSTKLEDSAMYFCASSGQGTGELFFGEGSRLTVL.

This clonotype was found a few times. This chain uses TRBV19 with TRBJ2-1; D may be TRBD1 or TRBD2 (5 bases each). This CDR3 comprises 15 residues. The germline V and J ends were trimmed by 7 bases and 0 bases, with 13 bases remaining between them. Germline V lookup: CDR1 LNHDA, CDR2 SQIVND (reference sequence). CDR3 DNA sequence: TGTGCCAGTATTGCGGTTGGGGGCTCCTACAATGAGCAGTTCTTC. The encoded protein is CASIAVGGSYNEQFF.

At least ten counts were recorded for this clonotype. This sequence joins TRBV11-2 and TRBJ2-5; 8 bases agree with TRBD2. V dropped 5 bases and J dropped 2; count of bases not matched to a gene: 4. Germline loops: CDR1 SGHAT, CDR2 FQNNGV. CDR3 length equals 14 residues. The CDR3 loop is CASSISGEQETQYF. The CDR3 coding sequence is TGTGCCAGCAGCATTAGCGGGGAACAAGAGACCCAGTACTTC.

This clonotype was picked up many times. The chain uses TRBV5-8 and TRBJ2-2; 9 positions match TRBD2. V trimming: 7 bases; J trimming: 7 bases; junction bases outside the gene matches: 8. The CDR3 is 14 residues long. Germline CDR1 is SGHTS and CDR2 is YDEGEE. CDR3 sequence: CASSSGNYDGELFF. The CDR3 DNA follows: TGTGCCAGCTCTAGCGGGAACTATGACGGGGAGCTGTTTTTT.